This T cell receptor (beta chain) was sequenced for a study of CD8+CD57+ T cells in acquired aplastic anemia. Points on this clonotype: Its target is unknown.

Study results and caveats: It was found that nearly 30 CD8+ CDR3 sequences were shared between patients and controls.

Genomic DNA provided the template from which TCR beta VDJ and CDR3 profiles were obtained. TCRdb re-analysed the reads in MiXCR, keeping a single row per CDR3 protein. The sample includes some 200,000 distinct CDR3 sequences, approximately 57% of them seen just once. Germline V lookup: CDR1 SGHVS, CDR2 FQNEAQ. Trimming shortened V by 5 bases and J by 9 bases, and 14 bases separated the two germline ends. The CDR3 consists of 14 residues. This TCR came from a human donor in good health. V is TRBV7-8 and J is TRBJ1-6; D is undetermined. Material: sorted CD4+, CD8+, or CD8+CD57+ T cells (not recorded which) from PBMCs. The CDR3 protein is CASSPDSKSSPLHF. The CDR3 DNA reads as TGTGCCAGCAGCCCCGACTCTAAGAGTTCACCCCTCCACTTT.